Below, one TCR beta chain is given with its context. As yet, its antigen is unknown. This table comes from immunoSEQ multiplex PCR, and its TCRdb copy is limited to in-frame clones, with some not included. This table has 25,000 or so clones, approximately 62% appearing once. This record belongs to a study of cytotoxic CD8 clonotypes in ibrutinib-treated CLL. Study-wide points: Public clonotypes showed up rarely, and on treatment they shrank or held steady. The study found clonality rose at ibrutinib response, then fell toward baseline at progression. Investigators sampled sustained-remission and progressing patients at differing times. At baseline, clonality was higher than in age-matched healthy donors and correlated with CD8+ counts.

The origin of this receptor is a human donor with chronic lymphocytic leukemia. The material was PBMCs, obtained before ibrutinib treatment.

CDR3 nucleotide sequence: TGTGCCAGTAACCGGGAGGGCAGTTACACCTACGAGCAGTACTTC. Protein: CASNREGSYTYEQYF. V is TRBV6-1 and J is TRBJ2-7, with 8 positions matching TRBD2. The germline CDR1 and CDR2 sequences are MNHNS and SASEGT. The junction had 12 bases not matched to a gene; V was cut back by 9 bases and J by 2 bases. This CDR3 spans 15 amino acids.